These 12 T cell receptor beta chains were all obtained from the same sample, sequenced in a study of blood T cell repertoires in COVID-19. Data came from immunoSEQ multiplex PCR; TCRdb stores just in-frame clones and leaves some out. The sample contains 80,000 to 95,000 clones, approximately 85% of which appear only once. The specimen was peripheral blood. The source of these receptors is a human donor in a cohort sampled during active COVID-19.

The chain employs TRBV11-2 and TRBJ2-7; 11 nucleotides align to TRBD2. Germline lookup yields CDR1 SGHAT and CDR2 FQNNGV. The V segment lost 4 bases and the J segment 2 bases; nucleotides outside the gene matches: 4. This CDR3 region has 15 residues. The CDR3 spells CASSSTSGVTYEQYF. The CDR3 DNA sequence: TGTGCCAGCAGCTCGACTAGCGGGGTTACCTACGAGCAGTACTTC.

This chain connects TRBV7-2 to TRBJ2-1; 12 nucleotides line up with TRBD2. CDR1 and CDR2 from the germline V gene are SGHTA and FQGNSA. The CDR3 consists of 15 residues. Trimming at V came to 5 bases and at J to 7 bases, leaving 6 bases not matched to a gene. CDR3 loop: CASSPSGGAINEQFF. The CDR3 DNA follows: TGTGCCAGCAGCCCTAGCGGGGGGGCTATAAATGAGCAGTTCTTC.

The J gene is TRBJ2-4, the V gene TRBV29-1; D is ambiguous. CDR1 is SQVTM, CDR2 ANQGSEA, per germline. This CDR3 has 13 amino acids. The V end lost 3 bases, the J end lost 0 bases, and 6 bases lay between the germline ends. The CDR3 is CSVEGLAKNIQYF. The CDR3 bases are TGCAGCGTTGAGGGCCTAGCCAAAAACATTCAGTACTTC.

The chain employs TRBV13 and TRBJ2-7; no clear D gene. Per germline, CDR1 PRHDT and CDR2 FYEKMQ (reference sequence). V lost 4 bases, J lost 1 base, and 5 bases lay in between. There are 12 residues in the CDR3. Written as DNA, the CDR3 is TGTGCCAGCAGCTCGCAGTCCTACGAGCAGTACTTC. Protein sequence: CASSSQSYEQYF.

This clone was seen only once. The V gene is TRBV10-3, the J gene TRBJ2-7; no definite D call. The CDR3 has 14 residues. The V end lost 3 bases, the J end lost 1 base, and 10 bases lay between the germline ends. The germline V gene encodes CDR1 ENHRY and CDR2 SYGVKD. CDR3 residues: CAISDRQDSYEQYF. CDR3 coding DNA: TGTGCCATCAGTGATCGGCAGGATTCCTACGAGCAGTACTTC.

The chain is built from TRBV10-3 and TRBJ2-7; D is perhaps TRBD2 (7 bases). Trimming took 6 bases from V and 2 from J, leaving 11 bases between them. The germline V gene has CDR1 ENHRY and CDR2 SYGVKD. CDR3 length: 13 amino acids. In DNA, the CDR3 is TGTGCCATCAGGGGGAGGGGGGCCTACGAGCAGTACTTC. It translates to CAIRGRGAYEQYF.

The rearrangement joins TRBV9 to TRBJ1-1, with D hard to call. V was trimmed by 0 bases and J by 5 bases, leaving 8 bases between them. This CDR3 spans 13 amino acids. Germline lookup yields CDR1 SGDLS and CDR2 YYNGEE. The DNA for the CDR3 is TGTGCCAGCAGCGTAGGCCCCCAGACTGAAGCTTTCTTT. This translates into CASSVGPQTEAFF.

The chain has TRBV7-2 and TRBJ2-7, with a weak D call TRBD2 (7 bases). Germline V CDR1 and CDR2: SGHTA, FQGNSA. Between the trimmed V and J ends, which lost 1 base and 4 bases, there was a span of 17 bases. The CDR3 is 16 amino acids. The CDR3 bases are TGTGCCAGCAGCTTAGGGGCCAGGGGAGGGGCGTACGAGCAGTACTTC. Protein sequence: CASSLGARGGAYEQYF.

This chain joins TRBV7-2 and TRBJ1-1; TRBD1 might be the D (6 bases). CDR3 size: 16 residues. Germline values: CDR1 SGHTA, CDR2 FQGNSA. Trimming removed 2 bases from V and 5 bases from J, with 18 bases in between. CDR3 sequence: CASSLIGSGVQTEAFF. The CDR3 region has the DNA TGTGCCAGCAGCTTAATCGGGTCAGGGGTTCAGACTGAAGCTTTCTTT.

The genes are TRBV28 and TRBJ1-4; 7 bases are a match to TRBD1. Germline CDR1 is MDHEN and CDR2 is SYDVKM. The length of the CDR3 is 16 residues. V was pared by 2 bases and J by 5 bases, with 8 bases of the junction left unmatched. The CDR3 spells CASSLGGQLRNEKLFF. CDR3 DNA sequence: TGTGCCAGCAGTTTAGGGGGACAGCTCCGAAATGAAAAACTGTTTTTT.

The chain uses TRBV5-6 and TRBJ2-1; the D gene is possibly TRBD2 (5 bases). V was trimmed by 3 bases and J by 6 bases, leaving 13 bases between them. Germline assignment: CDR1 SGHDT and CDR2 YYEEEE. The CDR3 contains 14 residues. CDR3 bases: TGTGCCAGCAGCTCTGGACTCAGTCGCAATGAGCAGTTCTTC. Encoded protein: CASSSGLSRNEQFF. The variable domain in full, completed from reference TRBV5-6 and TRBJ2-1, reads DAGVTQSPTHLIKTRGQQVTLRCSPKSGHDTVSWYQQALGQGPQFIFQYYEEEERQRGNFPDRFSGHQFPNYSSELNVNALLLGDSALYLCASSSGLSRNEQFFGPGTRLTVL.

The chain uses TRBV18 and TRBJ2-1; 7 nucleotides line up with TRBD1. V dropped 3 bases and J dropped 5; count of bases not matched to a gene: 4. This CDR3 has 14 amino acids. Germline V lookup: CDR1 KGHSH, CDR2 LQKENI. CDR3 residues: CASSPPGTDNEQFF. In DNA, the CDR3 is TGTGCCAGCTCACCCCCCGGGACAGACAATGAGCAGTTCTTC.